These 3 T cell receptor beta chains were all obtained from the same sample, sequenced in a study of shared clonotypes between healthy human individuals. Terminally differentiated effector memory CD45RA+ cells were left out of the naive CD8 fraction, which was CD45RO-negative and positively selected for CCR7. Libraries were prepared by immunoSEQ multiplex PCR; TCRdb keeps only in-frame clonotypes and omits some of them. The table shows some 2,000,000 clones, with over 85% occurring only once. The source material was naive CD8+ T cells sorted from blood. The source is a man younger than 30 in good health.

This rearrangement joins TRBV7-9 to TRBJ1-4; D unclear. Germline assignment: CDR1 SEHNR and CDR2 FQNEAQ (reference sequence). The CDR3 has 15 amino acids. Trimming cost V 0 bases and J 6 bases, with 11 bases left between them. CDR3: CASSLAGSVDEKLFF. In DNA form, the CDR3 reads TGTGCCAGCAGCTTAGCCGGGAGCGTCGATGAAAAACTGTTTTTT. Supplemented by reference TRBV7-9 and TRBJ1-4, the full variable domain reads DTGVSQNPRHKITKRGQNVTFRCDPISEHNRLYWYRQTLGQGPEFLTYFQNEAQLEKSRLLSDRFSAERPKGSFSTLEIQRTEQGDSAMYLCASSLAGSVDEKLFFGSGTQLSVL.

V is TRBV13 and J is TRBJ2-3; no definite D call. Germline V gene lookup returns CDR1 PRHDT and CDR2 FYEKMQ (reference sequence). V lost 0 bases to trimming and J lost 8 bases, with 21 bases between them. This CDR3 is built from 17 residues. The chain's CDR3 is CASSLGAARLTVTTQYF. The CDR3 nucleotides are TGTGCCAGCAGCTTAGGTGCTGCCCGACTTACCGTCACTACGCAGTATTTT.

The chain is built from TRBV6-1 and TRBJ2-1; no firm D call. The V end was cut by 3 bases, the J end by 6 bases, with 9 bases between. CDR3 length: 13 residues. Per the germline V gene, CDR1 is MNHNS and CDR2 is SASEGT. The CDR3 protein is CASSEPGPNEQFF. CDR3 nucleotides: TGTGCCAGCAGTGAGCCCGGGCCCAATGAGCAGTTCTTC.